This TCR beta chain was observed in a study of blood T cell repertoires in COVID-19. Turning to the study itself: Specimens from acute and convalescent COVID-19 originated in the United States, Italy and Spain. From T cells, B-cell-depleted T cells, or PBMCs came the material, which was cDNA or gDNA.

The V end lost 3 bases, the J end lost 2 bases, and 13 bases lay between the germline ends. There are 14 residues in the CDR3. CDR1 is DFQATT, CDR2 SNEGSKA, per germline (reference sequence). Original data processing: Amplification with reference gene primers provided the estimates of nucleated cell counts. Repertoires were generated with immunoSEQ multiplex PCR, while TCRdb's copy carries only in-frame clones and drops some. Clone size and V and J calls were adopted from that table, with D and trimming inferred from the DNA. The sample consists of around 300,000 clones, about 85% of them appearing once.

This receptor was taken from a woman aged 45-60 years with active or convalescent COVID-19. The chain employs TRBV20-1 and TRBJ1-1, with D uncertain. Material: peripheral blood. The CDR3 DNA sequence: TGCAGTGCTAGTGAGAGGGTGTTTAACACTGAAGCTTTCTTT. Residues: CSASERVFNTEAFF.